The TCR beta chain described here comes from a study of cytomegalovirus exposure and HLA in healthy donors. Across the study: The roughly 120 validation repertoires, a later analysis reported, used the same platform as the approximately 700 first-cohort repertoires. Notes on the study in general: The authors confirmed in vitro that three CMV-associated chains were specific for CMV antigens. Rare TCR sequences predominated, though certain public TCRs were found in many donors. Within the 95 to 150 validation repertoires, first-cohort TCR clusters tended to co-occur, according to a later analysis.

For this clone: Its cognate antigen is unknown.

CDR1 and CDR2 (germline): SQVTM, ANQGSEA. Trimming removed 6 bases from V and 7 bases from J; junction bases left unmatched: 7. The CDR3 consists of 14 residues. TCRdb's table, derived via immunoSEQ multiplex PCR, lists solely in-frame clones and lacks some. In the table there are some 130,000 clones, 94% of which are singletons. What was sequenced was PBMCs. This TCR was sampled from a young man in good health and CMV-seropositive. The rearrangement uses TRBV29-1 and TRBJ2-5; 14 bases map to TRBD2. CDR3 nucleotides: TGCAGCGTCTCCGGGACTAGCGGGAGCGTGACCCAGTACTTC. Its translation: CSVSGTSGSVTQYF.